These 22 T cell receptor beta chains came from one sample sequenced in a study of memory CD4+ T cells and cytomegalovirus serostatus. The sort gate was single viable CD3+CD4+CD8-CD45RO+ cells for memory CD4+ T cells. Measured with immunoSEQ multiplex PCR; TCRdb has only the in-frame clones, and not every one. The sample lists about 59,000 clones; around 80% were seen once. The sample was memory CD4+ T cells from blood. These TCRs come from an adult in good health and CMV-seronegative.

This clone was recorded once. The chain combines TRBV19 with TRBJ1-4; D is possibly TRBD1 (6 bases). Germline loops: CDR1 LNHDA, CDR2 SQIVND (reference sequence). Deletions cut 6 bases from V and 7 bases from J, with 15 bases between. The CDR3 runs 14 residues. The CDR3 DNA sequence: TGTGCCAGTAGCCCACAGGGTGGTCGTGAAAAACTGTTTTTT. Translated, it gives CASSPQGGREKLFF.

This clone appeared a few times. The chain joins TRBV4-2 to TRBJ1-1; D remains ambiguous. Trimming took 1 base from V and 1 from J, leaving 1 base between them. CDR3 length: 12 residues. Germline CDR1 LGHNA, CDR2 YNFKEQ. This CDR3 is CASSQGNTEAFF. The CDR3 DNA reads TGTGCCAGCAGCCAAGGGAACACTGAAGCTTTCTTT.

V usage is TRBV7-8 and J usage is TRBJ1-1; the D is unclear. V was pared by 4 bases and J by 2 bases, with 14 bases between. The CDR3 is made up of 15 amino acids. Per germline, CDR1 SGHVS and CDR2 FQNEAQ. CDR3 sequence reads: CASSSLGSGNTEAFF. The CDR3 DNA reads TGTGCCAGCAGCTCCCTCGGTTCGGGAAACACTGAAGCTTTCTTT.

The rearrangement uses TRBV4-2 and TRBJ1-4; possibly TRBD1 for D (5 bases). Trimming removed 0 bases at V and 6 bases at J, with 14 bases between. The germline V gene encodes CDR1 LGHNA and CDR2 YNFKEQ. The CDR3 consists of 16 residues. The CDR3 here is CASSQDEGRVDEKLFF. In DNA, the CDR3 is TGTGCCAGCAGCCAAGATGAGGGCAGGGTTGATGAAAAACTGTTTTTT.

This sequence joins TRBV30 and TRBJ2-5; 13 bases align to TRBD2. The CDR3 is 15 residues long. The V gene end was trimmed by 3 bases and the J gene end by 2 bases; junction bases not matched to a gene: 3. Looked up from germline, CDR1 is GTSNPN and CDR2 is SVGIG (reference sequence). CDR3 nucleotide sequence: TGTGCCTGGAGGGAGGGACTAGCGGGGCAAGAGACCCAGTACTTC. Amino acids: CAWREGLAGQETQYF.

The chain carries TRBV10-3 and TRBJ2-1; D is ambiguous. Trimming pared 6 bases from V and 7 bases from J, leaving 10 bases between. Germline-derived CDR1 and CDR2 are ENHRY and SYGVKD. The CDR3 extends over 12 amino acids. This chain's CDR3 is CAISPLGNEQFF. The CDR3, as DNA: TGTGCCATCAGCCCTTTGGGTAATGAGCAGTTCTTC.

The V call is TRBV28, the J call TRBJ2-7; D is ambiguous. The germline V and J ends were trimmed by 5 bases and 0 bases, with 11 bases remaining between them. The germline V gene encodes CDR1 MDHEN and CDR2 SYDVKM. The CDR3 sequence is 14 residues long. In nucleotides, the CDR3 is TGTGCCAGCAGTCCCGCGCTGAGCTCCTACGAGCAGTACTTC. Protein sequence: CASSPALSSYEQYF.

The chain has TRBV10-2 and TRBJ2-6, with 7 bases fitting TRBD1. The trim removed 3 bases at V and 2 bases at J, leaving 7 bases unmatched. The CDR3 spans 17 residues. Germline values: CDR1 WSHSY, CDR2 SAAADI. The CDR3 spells CASSDGQGVTGANVLTF. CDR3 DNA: TGCGCCAGCAGTGATGGGCAGGGGGTCACTGGGGCCAACGTCCTGACTTTC.

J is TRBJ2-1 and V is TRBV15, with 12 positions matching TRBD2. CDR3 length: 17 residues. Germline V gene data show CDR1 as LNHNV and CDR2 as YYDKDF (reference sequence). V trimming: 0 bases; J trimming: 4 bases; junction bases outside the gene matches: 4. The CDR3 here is CATSRDRTSGMYNEQFF. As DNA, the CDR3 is TGTGCCACCAGCAGAGATAGGACTAGCGGGATGTACAATGAGCAGTTCTTC.

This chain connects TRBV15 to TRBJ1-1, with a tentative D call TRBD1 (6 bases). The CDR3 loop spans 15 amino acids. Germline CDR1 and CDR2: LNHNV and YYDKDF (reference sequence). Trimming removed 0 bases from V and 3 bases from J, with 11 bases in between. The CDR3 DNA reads TGTGCCACCAGCAGAGAGCCCCAGGGGTACACTGAAGCTTTCTTT. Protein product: CATSREPQGYTEAFF.

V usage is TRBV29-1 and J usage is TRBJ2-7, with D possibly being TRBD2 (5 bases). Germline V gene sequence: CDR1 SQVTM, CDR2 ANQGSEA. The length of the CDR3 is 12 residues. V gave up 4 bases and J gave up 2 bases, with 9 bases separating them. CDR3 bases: TGCAGCGTTGGCCGGGGAACCTACGAGCAGTACTTC. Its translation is CSVGRGTYEQYF.

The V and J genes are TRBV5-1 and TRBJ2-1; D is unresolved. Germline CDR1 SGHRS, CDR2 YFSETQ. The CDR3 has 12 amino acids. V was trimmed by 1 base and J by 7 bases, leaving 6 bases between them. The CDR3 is CASSLFGNEQFF. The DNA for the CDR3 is TGCGCCAGCAGCTTGTTTGGGAATGAGCAGTTCTTC.

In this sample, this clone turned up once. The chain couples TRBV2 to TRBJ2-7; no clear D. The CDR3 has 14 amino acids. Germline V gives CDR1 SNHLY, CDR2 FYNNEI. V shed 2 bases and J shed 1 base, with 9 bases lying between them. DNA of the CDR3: TGTGCCAGCAGTGAACGGCCAGAATCCTACGAGCAGTACTTC. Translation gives CASSERPESYEQYF.

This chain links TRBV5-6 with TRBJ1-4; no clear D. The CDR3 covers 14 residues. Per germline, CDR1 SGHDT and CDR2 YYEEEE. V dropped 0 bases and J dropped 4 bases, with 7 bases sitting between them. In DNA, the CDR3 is TGTGCCAGCAGCTTGGTTAGCAGTAATGAAAAACTGTTTTTT. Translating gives CASSLVSSNEKLFF.

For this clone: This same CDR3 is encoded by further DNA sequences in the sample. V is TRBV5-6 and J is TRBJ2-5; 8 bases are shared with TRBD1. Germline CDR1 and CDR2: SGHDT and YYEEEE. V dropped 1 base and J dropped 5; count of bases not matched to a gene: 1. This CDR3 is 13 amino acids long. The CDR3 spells CASSLRTGETQYF. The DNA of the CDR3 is TGTGCCAGCAGCTTGCGGACAGGGGAGACCCAGTACTTC.

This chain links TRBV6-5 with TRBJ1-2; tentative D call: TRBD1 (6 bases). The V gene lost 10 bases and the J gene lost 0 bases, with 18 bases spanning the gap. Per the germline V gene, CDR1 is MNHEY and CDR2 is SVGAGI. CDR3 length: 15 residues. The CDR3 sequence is CATQGTASSNYGYTF. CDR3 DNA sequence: TGTGCCACCCAGGGGACGGCCTCCTCTAACTATGGCTACACCTTC.

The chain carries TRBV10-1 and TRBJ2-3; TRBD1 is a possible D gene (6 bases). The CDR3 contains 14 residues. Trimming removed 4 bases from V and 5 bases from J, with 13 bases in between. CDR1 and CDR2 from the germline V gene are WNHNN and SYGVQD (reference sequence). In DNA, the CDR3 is TGCGCCAGCAGTGTGTACAGGGCAGGAGATACGCAGTATTTT. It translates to CASSVYRAGDTQYF.

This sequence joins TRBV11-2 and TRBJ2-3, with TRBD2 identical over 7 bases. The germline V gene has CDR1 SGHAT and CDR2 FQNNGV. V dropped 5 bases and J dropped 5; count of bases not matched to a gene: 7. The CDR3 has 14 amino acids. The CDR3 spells CASSLGGGRDTQYF. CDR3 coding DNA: TGTGCCAGCAGCCTCGGGGGAGGGAGAGATACGCAGTATTTT.

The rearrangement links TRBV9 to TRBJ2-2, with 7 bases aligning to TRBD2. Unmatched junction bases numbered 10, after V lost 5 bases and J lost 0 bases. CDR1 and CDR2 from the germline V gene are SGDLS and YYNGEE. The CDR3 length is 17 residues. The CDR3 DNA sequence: TGTGCCAGCAGTGAATCTAGCGGACTGTCGAACACCGGGGAGCTGTTTTTT. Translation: CASSESSGLSNTGELFF.

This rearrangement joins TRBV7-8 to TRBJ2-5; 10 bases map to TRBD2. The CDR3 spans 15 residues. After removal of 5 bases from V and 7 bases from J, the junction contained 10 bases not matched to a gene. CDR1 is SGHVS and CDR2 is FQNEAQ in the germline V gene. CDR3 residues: CASSQGAGGPLTQYF. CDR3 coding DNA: TGTGCCAGCAGCCAAGGAGCGGGAGGGCCATTGACCCAGTACTTC.

The CDR3 bases are TGTGCCAGCAGTTTATCAGTGACCCATACCTACGAGCAGTACTTC. Translating gives CASSLSVTHTYEQYF. The chain couples TRBV27 to TRBJ2-7; D not certain. Trimming took off 0 bases at V and 2 bases at J, with 11 bases between the two ends. The V gene's germline CDR1 is MNHEY and CDR2 SMNVEV (reference sequence). The CDR3 spans 15 residues.

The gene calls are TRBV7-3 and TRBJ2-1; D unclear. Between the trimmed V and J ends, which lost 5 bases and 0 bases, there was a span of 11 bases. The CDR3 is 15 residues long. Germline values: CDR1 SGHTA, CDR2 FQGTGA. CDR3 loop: CASSPQLISYNEQFF. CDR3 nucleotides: TGTGCCAGCAGCCCTCAGCTGATCTCCTACAATGAGCAGTTCTTC.